These 9 T cell receptor beta chains came from one sample sequenced in a study of T cell responses to AZD1222 COVID-19 vaccine. Method: immunoSEQ multiplex PCR; TCRdb's copy keeps in-frame clones and lacks some. The data show about 150,000 clones, over 90% seen once. Sequenced material: peripheral blood, taken 28 days after the second AZD1222 dose. The receptors originated from an adult who received the AZD1222 COVID-19 vaccine.

V is TRBV6-5 and J is TRBJ1-1; D remains unclear. Germline assignment: CDR1 MNHEY and CDR2 SVGAGI. The ends were cut back, 4 bases at V and 8 bases at J, with 14 bases in the middle. CDR3 size: 13 residues. CDR3 loop: CASSWRPGFEAFF. DNA of the CDR3: TGTGCCAGCAGTTGGAGACCGGGCTTCGAAGCTTTCTTT.

V usage is TRBV6-1 and J usage is TRBJ1-5; D might be TRBD1 (5 bases). The CDR3 sequence is 14 residues long. Germline V gene data show CDR1 as MNHNS and CDR2 as SASEGT. Between the trimmed V and J ends, which lost 3 bases and 5 bases, there was a span of 11 bases. In DNA, the CDR3 is TGTGCCAGCAGTGAGCTCTGGGGGGATCAGCCCCAGCATTTT. Protein sequence: CASSELWGDQPQHF.

The chain is built from TRBV10-3 and TRBJ2-2; 7 bases agree with TRBD1. In germline, CDR1 is ENHRY, CDR2 SYGVKD. The CDR3 consists of 15 residues. With 2 bases clipped from V and 3 bases from J, the junction kept 3 bases outside the gene matches. The CDR3 protein is CAISEAGTDTGELFF. The CDR3 DNA reads TGTGCCATCAGTGAGGCCGGGACAGACACCGGGGAGCTGTTTTTT.

This clone is a singleton in its sample. This rearrangement joins TRBV5-4 to TRBJ1-1, with D possibly TRBD1 on 5 matching bases. V lost 0 bases and J 0 bases, leaving 9 bases between the germline ends. CDR1 and CDR2 from the germline V gene are SGHNT and YYREEE (reference sequence). The length of the CDR3 is 15 residues. CDR3 residues: CASSLDEQVNTEAFF. The DNA of the CDR3 is TGTGCCAGCAGCTTGGACGAACAGGTGAACACTGAAGCTTTCTTT.

This clone has more than one count but fewer than ten. This chain connects TRBV12-3 or TRBV12-4 to TRBJ2-4; a possible D gene is TRBD2 (6 bases). Trimming cost V 3 bases and J 6 bases, with 9 bases left between them. The CDR3 has 13 residues. This chain's CDR3 is CASSFEGGNIQYF. Here the CDR3 DNA reads TGTGCCAGCAGTTTTGAGGGAGGAAACATTCAGTACTTC.

The V and J genes are TRBV11-2 and TRBJ1-1, with 10 bases identical to TRBD1. The CDR3 has 15 amino acids. The germline V gene encodes CDR1 SGHAT and CDR2 FQNNGV. V lost 5 bases, J lost 5 bases, and 8 bases stayed unmatched. The CDR3 sequence is CASSETGGVSTEAFF. DNA for the CDR3: TGTGCCAGCAGCGAGACAGGGGGCGTATCGACTGAAGCTTTCTTT.

This chain joins TRBV19 and TRBJ1-2; 9 bases map to TRBD1. V lost 4 bases and J lost 4; bases outside the gene matches: 4. CDR1 and CDR2 from the germline V gene are LNHDA and SQIVND (reference sequence). CDR3 length: 14 amino acids. For the CDR3, the DNA is TGTGCCAGTAGTAGAAGACAGGGGGGCTATGGCTACACCTTC. Amino acids: CASSRRQGGYGYTF.

This chain joins TRBV5-1 and TRBJ2-5; the match to TRBD2 covers 14 bases. Trimming cost V 2 bases and J 4 bases; bases outside gene matches: 1. Germline V gives CDR1 SGHRS, CDR2 YFSETQ. The CDR3 is 15 amino acids. The CDR3 here is CASSFGLAGGETQYF. The CDR3 coding sequence is TGCGCCAGCAGCTTTGGACTAGCGGGGGGAGAGACCCAGTACTTC.

V is TRBV10-2 and J is TRBJ2-1, with 10 bases that match TRBD2. The V segment lost 10 bases and the J segment 2 bases; nucleotides outside the gene matches: 5. Germline loops: CDR1 WSHSY, CDR2 SAAADI. The CDR3 sequence is 14 residues long. The DNA for the CDR3 is TGCGCCACCCTGCTAGCGGGGGCCTACAATGAGCAGTTCTTC. Its translation: CATLLAGAYNEQFF.